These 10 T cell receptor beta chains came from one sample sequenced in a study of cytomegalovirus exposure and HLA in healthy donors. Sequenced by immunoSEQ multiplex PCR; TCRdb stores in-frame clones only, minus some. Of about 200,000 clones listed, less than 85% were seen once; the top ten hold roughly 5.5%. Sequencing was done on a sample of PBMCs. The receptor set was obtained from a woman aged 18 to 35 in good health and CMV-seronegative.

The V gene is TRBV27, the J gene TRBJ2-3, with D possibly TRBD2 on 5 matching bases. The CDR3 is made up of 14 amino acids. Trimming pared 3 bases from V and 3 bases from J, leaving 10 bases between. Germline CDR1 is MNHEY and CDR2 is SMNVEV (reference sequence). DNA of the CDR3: TGTGCCAGCAGTTTGCCGGGGAATACAGATACGCAGTATTTT. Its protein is CASSLPGNTDTQYF.

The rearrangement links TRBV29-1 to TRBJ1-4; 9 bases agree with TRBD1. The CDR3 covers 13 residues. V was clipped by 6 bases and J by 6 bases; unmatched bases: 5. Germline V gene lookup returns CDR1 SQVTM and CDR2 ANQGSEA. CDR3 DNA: TGCAGCGTGGGCCGGGACAGGGATGAAAAACTGTTTTTT. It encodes CSVGRDRDEKLFF. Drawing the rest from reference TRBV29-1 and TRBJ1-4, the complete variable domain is SAVISQKPSRDICQRGTSLTIQCQVDSQVTMMFWYRQQPGQSLTLIATANQGSEATYESGFVIDKFPISRPNLTFSTLTVSNMSPEDSSIYLCSVGRDRDEKLFFGSGTQLSVL.

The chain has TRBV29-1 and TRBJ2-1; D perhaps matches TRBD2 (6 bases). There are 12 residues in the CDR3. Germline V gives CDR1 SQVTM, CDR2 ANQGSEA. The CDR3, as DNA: TGCGCTGTCCTAGCGTCCTACAATGAGCAGTTCTTC. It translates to CAVLASYNEQFF.

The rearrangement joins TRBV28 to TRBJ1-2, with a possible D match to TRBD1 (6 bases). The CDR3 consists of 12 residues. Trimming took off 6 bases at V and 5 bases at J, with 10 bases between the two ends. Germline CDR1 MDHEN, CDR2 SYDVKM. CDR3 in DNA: TGTGCCAGCAGAGAAACAGGGTATGGCTACACCTTC. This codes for CASRETGYGYTF.

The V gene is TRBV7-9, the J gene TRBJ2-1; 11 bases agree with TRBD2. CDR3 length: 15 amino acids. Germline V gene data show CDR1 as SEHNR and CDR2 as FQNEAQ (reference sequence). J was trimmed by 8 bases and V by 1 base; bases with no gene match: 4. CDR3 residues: CASSLDGTSGDEQFF. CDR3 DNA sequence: TGTGCCAGCAGCTTAGATGGGACTAGCGGCGATGAGCAGTTCTTC.

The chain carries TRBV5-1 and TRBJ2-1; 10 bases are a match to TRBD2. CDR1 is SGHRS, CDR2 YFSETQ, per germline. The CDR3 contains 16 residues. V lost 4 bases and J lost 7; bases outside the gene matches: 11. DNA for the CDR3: TGCGCCAGCAGCCCCGGACTAGCGGAGCCACTGAATGAGCAGTTCTTC. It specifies CASSPGLAEPLNEQFF.

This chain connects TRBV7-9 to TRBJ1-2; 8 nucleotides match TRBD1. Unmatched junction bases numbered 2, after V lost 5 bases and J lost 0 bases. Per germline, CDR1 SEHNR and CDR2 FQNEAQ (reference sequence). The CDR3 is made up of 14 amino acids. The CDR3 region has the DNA TGTGCCAGCAGCCAGGGGGCTGCTAACTATGGCTACACCTTC. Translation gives CASSQGAANYGYTF.

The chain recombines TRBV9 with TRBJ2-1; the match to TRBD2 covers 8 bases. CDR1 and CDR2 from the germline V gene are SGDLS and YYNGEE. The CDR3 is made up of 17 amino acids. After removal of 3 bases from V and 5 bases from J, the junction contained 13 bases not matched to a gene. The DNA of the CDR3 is TGTGCCAGCAGCGCCCGGGGGGTAGCGGGGTTAAACAATGAGCAGTTCTTC. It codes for CASSARGVAGLNNEQFF. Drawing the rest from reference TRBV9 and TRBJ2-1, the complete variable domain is DSGVTQTPKHLITATGQRVTLRCSPRSGDLSVYWYQQSLDQGLQFLIQYYNGEERAKGNILERFSAQQFPDLHSELNLSSLELGDSALYFCASSARGVAGLNNEQFFGPGTRLTVL.

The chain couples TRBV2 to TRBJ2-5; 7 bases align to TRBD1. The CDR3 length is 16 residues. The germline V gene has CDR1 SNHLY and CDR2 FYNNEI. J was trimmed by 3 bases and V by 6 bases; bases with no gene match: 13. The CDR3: CASRINTGALEETQYF. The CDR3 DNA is TGTGCCAGCAGAATAAACACAGGGGCATTGGAAGAGACCCAGTACTTC. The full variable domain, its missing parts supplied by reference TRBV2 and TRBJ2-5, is EPEVTQTPSHQVTQMGQEVILRCVPISNHLYFYWYRQILGQKVEFLVSFYNNEISEKSEIFDDQFSVERPDGSNFTLKIRSTKLEDSAMYFCASRINTGALEETQYFGPGTRLLVL.

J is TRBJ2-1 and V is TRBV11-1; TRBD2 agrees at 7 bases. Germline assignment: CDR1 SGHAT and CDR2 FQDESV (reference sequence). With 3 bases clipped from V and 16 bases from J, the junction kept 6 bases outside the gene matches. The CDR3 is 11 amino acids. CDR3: CASSFGTTHFF. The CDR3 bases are TGTGCCAGCAGCTTCGGGACTACACATTTCTTC.